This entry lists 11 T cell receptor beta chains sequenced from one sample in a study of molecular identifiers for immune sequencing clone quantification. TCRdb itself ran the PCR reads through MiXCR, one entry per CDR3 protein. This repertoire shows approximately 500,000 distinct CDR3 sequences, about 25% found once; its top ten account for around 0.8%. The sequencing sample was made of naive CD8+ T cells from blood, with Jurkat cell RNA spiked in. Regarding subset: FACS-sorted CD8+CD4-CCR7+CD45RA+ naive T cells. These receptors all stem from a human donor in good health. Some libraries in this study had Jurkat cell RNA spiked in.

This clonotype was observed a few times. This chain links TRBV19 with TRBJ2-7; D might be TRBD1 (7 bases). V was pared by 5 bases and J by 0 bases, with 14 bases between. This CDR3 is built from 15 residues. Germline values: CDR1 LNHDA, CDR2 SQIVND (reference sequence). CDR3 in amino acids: CASSPGGTTSYEQYF. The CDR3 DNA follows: TGTGCCAGTAGTCCAGGGGGGACAACCTCCTACGAGCAGTACTTC.

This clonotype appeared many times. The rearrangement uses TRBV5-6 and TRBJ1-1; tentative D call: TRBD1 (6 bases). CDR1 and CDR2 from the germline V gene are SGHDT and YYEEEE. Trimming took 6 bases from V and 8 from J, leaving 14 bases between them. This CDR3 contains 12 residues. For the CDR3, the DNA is TGTGCCAGCACCAAACTTGGGACAGAAGCTTTCTTT. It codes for CASTKLGTEAFF.

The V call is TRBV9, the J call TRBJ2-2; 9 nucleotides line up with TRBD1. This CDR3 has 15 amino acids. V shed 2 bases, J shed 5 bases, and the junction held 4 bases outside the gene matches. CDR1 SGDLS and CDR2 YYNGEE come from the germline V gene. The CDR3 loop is CASSVGQGFTGELFF. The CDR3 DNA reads TGTGCCAGCAGCGTGGGACAGGGTTTTACCGGGGAGCTGTTTTTT.

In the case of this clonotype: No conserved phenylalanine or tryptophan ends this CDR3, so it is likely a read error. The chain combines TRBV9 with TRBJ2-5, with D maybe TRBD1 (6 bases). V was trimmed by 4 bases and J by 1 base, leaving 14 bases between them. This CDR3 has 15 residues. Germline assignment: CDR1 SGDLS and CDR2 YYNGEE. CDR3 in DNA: TGTGCCAGCAGCCCCAGGGGCAGTCTCCAAGAGACCCAGTACCTC. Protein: CASSPRGSLQETQYL.

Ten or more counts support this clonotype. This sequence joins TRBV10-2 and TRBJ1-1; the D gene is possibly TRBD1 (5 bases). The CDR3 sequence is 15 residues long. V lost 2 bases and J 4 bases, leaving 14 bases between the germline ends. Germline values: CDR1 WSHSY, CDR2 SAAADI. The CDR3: CASSEVGGPATEAFF. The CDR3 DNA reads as TGCGCCAGCAGTGAGGTTGGGGGTCCTGCCACTGAAGCTTTCTTT.

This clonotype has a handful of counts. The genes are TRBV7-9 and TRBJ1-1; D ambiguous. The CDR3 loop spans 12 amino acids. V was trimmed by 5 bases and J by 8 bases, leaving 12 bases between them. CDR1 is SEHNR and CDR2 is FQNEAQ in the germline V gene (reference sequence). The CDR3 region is CASSPRAREAFF. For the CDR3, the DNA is TGTGCCAGCAGCCCACGAGCCAGGGAAGCTTTCTTT.

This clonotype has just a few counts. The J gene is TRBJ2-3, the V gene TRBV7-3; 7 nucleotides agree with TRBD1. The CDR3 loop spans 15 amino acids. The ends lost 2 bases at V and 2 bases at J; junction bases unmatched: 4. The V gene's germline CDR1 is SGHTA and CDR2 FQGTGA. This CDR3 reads CASSLGTVTTDTQYF. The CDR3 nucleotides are TGTGCCAGCAGCTTAGGGACAGTTACCACAGATACGCAGTATTTT.

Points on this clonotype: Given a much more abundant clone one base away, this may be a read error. The CDR3 DNA is TGCGCCAGCAGCTTGGCCTTGGGGAGTAAGGCTGAAACTTTCTTT. Translating it yields CASSLALGSKAETFF. The chain joins TRBV5-1 to TRBJ1-1, with no clear D. Germline V lookup: CDR1 SGHRS, CDR2 YFSETQ. This CDR3 has 15 residues. The complete variable domain, with remaining parts taken from reference TRBV5-1 and TRBJ1-1, reads KAGVTQTPRYLIKTRGQQVTLSCSPISGHRSVSWYQQTPGQGLQFLFEYFSETQRNKGNFPGRFSGRQFSNSRSEMNVSTLELGDSALYLCASSLALGSKAETFFGQGTRLTVV.

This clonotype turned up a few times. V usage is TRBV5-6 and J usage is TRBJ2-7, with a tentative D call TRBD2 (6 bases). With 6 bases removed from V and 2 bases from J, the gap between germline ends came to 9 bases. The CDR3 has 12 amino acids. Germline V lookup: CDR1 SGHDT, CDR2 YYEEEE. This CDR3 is CASMGGTYEQYF. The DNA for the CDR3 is TGTGCCAGCATGGGGGGAACCTACGAGCAGTACTTC. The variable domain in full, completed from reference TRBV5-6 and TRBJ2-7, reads DAGVTQSPTHLIKTRGQQVTLRCSPKSGHDTVSWYQQALGQGPQFIFQYYEEEERQRGNFPDRFSGHQFPNYSSELNVNALLLGDSALYLCASMGGTYEQYFGPGTRLTVT.

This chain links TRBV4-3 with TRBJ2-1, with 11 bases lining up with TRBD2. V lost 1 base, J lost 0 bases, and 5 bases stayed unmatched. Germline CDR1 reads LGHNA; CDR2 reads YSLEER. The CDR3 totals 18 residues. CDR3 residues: CASSQVSGGAVSYNEQFF. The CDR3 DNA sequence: TGCGCCAGCAGCCAAGTTAGCGGGGGGGCCGTCTCCTACAATGAGCAGTTCTTC.

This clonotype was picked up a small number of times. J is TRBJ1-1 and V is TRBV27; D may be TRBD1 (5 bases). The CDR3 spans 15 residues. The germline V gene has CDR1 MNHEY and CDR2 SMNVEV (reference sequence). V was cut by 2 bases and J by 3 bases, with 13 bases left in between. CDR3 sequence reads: CASSLKGSLYTEAFF. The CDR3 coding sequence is TGTGCCAGCAGTTTAAAGGGGTCGTTGTACACTGAAGCTTTCTTT.